A selection of T cell receptor beta chains follows, all from one sample in a study of cytomegalovirus exposure and HLA in healthy donors. Only in-frame clones appear in the TCRdb table, and some are missing; sequencing was by immunoSEQ multiplex PCR. The sample records about 110,000 clones, around three quarters being singletons. Sample: PBMCs. These receptors were obtained from a woman aged 50 to 65 in good health and CMV-seropositive. CDR3s include the opening cysteine and the closing phenylalanine or tryptophan. The order of the fields is J gene, V gene, CDR3 length, D gene, clone size, CDR3 protein, CDR3 DNA. D genes are given only for firm matches. Only part of the rows carry a size: once, few, many, or a class if the clone is expanded.

TRBJ1-6	TRBV7-6	16	.	.	CASSRSLRANNSPLHF	TGTGCCAGCAGCCGAAGCTTGAGGGCCAATAATTCACCCCTCCACTTT
TRBJ1-2	TRBV25-1	15	TRBD1	.	CASSEPRQGGAGYTF	TGTGCCAGCAGTGAACCGAGACAGGGGGGCGCTGGCTACACCTTC
TRBJ2-6	TRBV7-9	14	TRBD1	.	CASSGTGGANVLTF	TGTGCCAGCAGCGGGACAGGTGGGGCCAACGTCCTGACTTTC
TRBJ1-2	TRBV5-1	15	TRBD1	.	CASSLSDRGFYGYTF	TGCGCCAGCAGCTTGTCGGACAGGGGTTTCTATGGCTACACCTTC
TRBJ1-4	TRBV5-8	15	TRBD1	.	CASSLGTGANEKLFF	TGTGCCAGCAGCTTGGGGACAGGGGCTAATGAAAAACTGTTTTTT
TRBJ1-4	TRBV7-8	15	.	.	CASTSGSATNEKLFF	TGTGCCAGCACCTCGGGAAGCGCAACTAATGAAAAACTGTTTTTT
TRBJ1-1	TRBV5-6	13	TRBD1	few	CASSPGQGIEAFF	TGTGCCAGCAGCCCGGGACAGGGGATTGAAGCTTTCTTT
TRBJ2-1	TRBV2	15	.	once	CASSEGWGAYNEQFF	TGTGCCAGCAGTGAAGGGTGGGGGGCCTACAATGAGCAGTTCTTC
TRBJ1-6	TRBV14	14	.	.	CASSQVQAYSPLHF	TGTGCCAGCAGCCAAGTTCAAGCCTATTCACCCCTCCACTTT
TRBJ1-2	TRBV5-6	14	.	few	CASSLMGAPNGYTF	TGTGCCAGCAGCTTGATGGGGGCGCCTAATGGCTACACCTTC